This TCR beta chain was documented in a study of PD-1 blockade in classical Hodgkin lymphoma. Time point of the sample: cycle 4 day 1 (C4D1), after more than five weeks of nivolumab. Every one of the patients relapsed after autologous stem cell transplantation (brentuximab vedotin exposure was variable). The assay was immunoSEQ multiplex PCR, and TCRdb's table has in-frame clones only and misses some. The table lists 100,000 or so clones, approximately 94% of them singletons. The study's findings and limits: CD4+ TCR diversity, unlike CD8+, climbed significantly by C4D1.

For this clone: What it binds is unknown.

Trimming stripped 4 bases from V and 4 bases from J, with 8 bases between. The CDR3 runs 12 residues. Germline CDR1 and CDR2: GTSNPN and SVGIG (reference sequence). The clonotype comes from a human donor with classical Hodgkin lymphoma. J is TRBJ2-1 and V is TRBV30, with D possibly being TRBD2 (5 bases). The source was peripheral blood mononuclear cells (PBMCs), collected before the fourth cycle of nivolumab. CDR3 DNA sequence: TGTGCCTGGAAGAGCGGATACAATGAGCAGTTCTTC. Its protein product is CAWKSGYNEQFF. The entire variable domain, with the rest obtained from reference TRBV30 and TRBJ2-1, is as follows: SQTIHQWPATLVQPVGSPLSLECTVEGTSNPNLYWYRQAAGRGLQLLFYSVGIGQISSEVPQNLSASRPQDRQFILSSKKLLLSDSGFYLCAWKSGYNEQFFGPGTRLTVL.